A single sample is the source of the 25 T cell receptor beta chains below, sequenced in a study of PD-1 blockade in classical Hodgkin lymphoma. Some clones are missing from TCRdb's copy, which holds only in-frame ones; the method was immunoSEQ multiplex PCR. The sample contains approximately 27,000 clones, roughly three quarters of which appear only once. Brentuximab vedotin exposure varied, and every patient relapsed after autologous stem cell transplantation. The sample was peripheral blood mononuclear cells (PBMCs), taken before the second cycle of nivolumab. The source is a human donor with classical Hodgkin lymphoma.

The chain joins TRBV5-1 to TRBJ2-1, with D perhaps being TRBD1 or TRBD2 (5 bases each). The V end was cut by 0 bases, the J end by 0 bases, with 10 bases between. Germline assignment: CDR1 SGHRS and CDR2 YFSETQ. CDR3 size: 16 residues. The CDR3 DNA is TGCGCCAGCAGCTTGGGGGACGGGAACTCCTACAATGAGCAGTTCTTC. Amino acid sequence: CASSLGDGNSYNEQFF.

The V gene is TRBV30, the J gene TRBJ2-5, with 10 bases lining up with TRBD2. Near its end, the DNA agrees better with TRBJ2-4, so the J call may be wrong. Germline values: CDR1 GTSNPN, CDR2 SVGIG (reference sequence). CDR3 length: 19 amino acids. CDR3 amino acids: CAWDLSEREGLLGKNIQYF. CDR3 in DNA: TGTGCCTGGGACCTTTCGGAGCGGGAGGGCCTTTTAGGCAAAAACATTCAGTACTTC.

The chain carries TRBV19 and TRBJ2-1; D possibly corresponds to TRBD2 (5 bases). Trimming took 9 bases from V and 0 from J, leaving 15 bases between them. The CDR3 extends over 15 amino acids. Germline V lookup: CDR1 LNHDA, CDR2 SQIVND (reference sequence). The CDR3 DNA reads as TGTGCCAGCCGTGAAGGACTCAGCTCCTACAATGAGCAGTTCTTC. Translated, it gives CASREGLSSYNEQFF. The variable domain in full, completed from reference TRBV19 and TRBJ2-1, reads DGGITQSPKYLFRKEGQNVTLSCEQNLNHDAMYWYRQDPGQGLRLIYYSQIVNDFQKGDIAEGYSVSREKKESFPLTVTSAQKNPTAFYLCASREGLSSYNEQFFGPGTRLTVL.

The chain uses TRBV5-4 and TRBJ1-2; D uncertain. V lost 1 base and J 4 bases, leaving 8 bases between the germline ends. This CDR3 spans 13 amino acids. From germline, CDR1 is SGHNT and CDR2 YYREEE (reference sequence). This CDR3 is CASSLPVTYGYTF. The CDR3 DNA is TGTGCCAGCAGCTTGCCGGTTACCTATGGCTACACCTTC.

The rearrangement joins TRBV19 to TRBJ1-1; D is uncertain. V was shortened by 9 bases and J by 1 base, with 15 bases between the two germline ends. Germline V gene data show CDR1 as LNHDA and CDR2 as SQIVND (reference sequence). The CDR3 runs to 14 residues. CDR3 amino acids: CASDKGQRNTEAFF. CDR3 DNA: TGTGCCAGCGATAAGGGCCAGAGGAACACTGAAGCTTTCTTT. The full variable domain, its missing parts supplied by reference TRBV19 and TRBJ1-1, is DGGITQSPKYLFRKEGQNVTLSCEQNLNHDAMYWYRQDPGQGLRLIYYSQIVNDFQKGDIAEGYSVSREKKESFPLTVTSAQKNPTAFYLCASDKGQRNTEAFFGQGTRLTVV.

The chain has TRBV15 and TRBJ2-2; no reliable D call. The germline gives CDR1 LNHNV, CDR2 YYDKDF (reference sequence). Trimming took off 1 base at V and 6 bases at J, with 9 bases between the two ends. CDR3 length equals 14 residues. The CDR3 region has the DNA TGTGCCACCAGCAGAGTCGCGGCGGCCGGGGAGCTGTTTTTT. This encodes CATSRVAAAGELFF.

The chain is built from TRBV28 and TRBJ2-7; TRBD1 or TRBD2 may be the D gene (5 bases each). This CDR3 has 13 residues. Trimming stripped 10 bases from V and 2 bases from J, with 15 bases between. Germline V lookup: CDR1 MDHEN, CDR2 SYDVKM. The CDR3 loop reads CATGTPSTYEQYV. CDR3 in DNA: TGTGCCACCGGGACCCCCTCGACCTACGAGCAGTACGTC.

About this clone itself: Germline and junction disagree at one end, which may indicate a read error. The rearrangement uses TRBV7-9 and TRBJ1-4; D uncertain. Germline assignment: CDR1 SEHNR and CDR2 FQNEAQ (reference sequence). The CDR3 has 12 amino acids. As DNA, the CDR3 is TGCGCCAGCAGCCACCTAGGGGAAAAACTGTTTTTT. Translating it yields CASSHLGEKLFF.

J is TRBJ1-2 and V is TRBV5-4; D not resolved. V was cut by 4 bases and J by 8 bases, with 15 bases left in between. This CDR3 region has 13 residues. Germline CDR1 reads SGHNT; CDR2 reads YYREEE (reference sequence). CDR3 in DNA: TGTGCCAGCAGCCTTTCCCTGACCCAGGGCTACACCTTC. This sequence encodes CASSLSLTQGYTF. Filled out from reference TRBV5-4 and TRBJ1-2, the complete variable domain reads ETGVTQSPTHLIKTRGQQVTLRCSSQSGHNTVSWYQQALGQGPQFIFQYYREEENGRGNFPPRFSGLQFPNYSSELNVNALELDDSALYLCASSLSLTQGYTFGSGTRLTVV.

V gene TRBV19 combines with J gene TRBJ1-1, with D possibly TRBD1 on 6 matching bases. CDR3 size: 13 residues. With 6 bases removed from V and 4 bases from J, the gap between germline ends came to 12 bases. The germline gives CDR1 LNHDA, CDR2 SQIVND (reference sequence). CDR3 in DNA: TGTGCCAGTAGCTTCACAGGGCTCACTGAAGCTTTCTTT. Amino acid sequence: CASSFTGLTEAFF.

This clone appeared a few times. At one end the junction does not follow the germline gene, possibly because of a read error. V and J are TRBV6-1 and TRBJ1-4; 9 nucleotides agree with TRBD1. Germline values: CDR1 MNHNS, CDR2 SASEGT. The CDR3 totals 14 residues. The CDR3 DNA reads TGTGCCAGCAGGGAAGTGGACAGGGGCGAAAAACTGTTTTTT. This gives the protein CASREVDRGEKLFF.

CDR3 nucleotide sequence: TGTGCCAGCAGCTCATTCACGGGACTAGCGGGAGCTAATGAGCAGTTCTTC. Protein product: CASSSFTGLAGANEQFF. The chain couples TRBV5-6 to TRBJ2-1; 14 nucleotides match TRBD2. This CDR3 has 17 amino acids. CDR1 SGHDT and CDR2 YYEEEE come from the germline V gene. The V gene end was trimmed by 3 bases and the J gene end by 7 bases; junction bases not matched to a gene: 9.

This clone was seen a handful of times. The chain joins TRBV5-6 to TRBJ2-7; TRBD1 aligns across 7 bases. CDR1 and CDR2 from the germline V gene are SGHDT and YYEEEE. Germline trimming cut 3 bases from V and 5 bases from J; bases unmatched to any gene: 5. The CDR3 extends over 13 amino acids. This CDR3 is CASSSLQGNEQYF. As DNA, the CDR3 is TGTGCCAGCAGCTCCTTACAGGGGAACGAGCAGTACTTC.

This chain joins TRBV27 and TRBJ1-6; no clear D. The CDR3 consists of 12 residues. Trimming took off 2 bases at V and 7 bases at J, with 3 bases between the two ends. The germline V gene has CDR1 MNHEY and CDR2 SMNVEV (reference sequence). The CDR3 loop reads CASSLRNSPLHF. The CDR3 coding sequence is TGTGCCAGCAGTTTAAGGAATTCACCCCTCCACTTT.

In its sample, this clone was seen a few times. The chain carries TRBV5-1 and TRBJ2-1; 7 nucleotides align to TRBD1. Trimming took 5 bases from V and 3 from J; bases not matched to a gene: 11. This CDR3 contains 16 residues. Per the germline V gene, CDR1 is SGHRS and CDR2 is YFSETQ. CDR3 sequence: CASRRLKGGVYNEQFF. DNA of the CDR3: TGCGCCAGCAGACGATTGAAAGGGGGCGTCTACAATGAGCAGTTCTTC.

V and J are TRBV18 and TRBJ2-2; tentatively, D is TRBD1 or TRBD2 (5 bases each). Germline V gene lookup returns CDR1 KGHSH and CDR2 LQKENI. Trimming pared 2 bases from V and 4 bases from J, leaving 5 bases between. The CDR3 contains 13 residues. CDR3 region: CASSPGGTGELFF. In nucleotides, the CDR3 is TGTGCCAGCTCACCAGGGGGCACCGGGGAGCTGTTTTTT.

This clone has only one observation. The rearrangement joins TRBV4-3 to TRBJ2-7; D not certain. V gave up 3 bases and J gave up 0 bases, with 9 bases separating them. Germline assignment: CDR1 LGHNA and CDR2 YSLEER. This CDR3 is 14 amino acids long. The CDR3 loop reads CASSHTQSSYEQYF. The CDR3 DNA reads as TGCGCCAGCAGCCATACACAGAGCTCCTACGAGCAGTACTTC.

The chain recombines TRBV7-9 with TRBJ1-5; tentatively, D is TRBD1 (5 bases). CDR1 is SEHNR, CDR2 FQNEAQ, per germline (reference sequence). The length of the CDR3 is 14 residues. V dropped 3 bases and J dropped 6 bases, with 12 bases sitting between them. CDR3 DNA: TGTGCCAGCAGCTTCTCGGGGCCTGGTCAGCCCCAGCATTTT. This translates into CASSFSGPGQPQHF.

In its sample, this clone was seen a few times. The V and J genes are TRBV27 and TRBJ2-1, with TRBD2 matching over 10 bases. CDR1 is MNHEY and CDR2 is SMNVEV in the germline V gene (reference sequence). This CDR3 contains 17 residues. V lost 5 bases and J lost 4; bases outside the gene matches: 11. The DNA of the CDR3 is TGTGCCAGCAGTCCTACGCTACTAGCGGGGCTATACAATGAGCAGTTCTTC. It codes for CASSPTLLAGLYNEQFF.

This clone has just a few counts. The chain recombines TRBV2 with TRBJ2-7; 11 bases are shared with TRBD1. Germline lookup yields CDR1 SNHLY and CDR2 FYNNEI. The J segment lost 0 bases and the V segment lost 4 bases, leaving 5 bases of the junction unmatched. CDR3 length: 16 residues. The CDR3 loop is CASSGRDRGSSYEQYV. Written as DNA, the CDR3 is TGTGCCAGCAGTGGACGGGACAGGGGGAGCTCCTACGAGCAGTACGTC.

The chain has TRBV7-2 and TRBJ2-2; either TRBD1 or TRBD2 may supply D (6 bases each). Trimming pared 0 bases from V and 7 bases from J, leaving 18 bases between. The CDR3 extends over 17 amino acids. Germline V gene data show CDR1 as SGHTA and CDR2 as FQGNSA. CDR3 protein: CASSLARGALMFGELFF. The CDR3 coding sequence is TGTGCCAGCAGCTTAGCGAGGGGGGCCCTTATGTTCGGGGAGCTGTTTTTT. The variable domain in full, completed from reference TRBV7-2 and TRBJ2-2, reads GAGVSQSPSNKVTEKGKDVELRCDPISGHTALYWYRQSLGQGLEFLIYFQGNSAPDKSGLPSDRFSAERTGGSVSTLTIQRTQQEDSAVYLCASSLARGALMFGELFFGEGSRLTVL.

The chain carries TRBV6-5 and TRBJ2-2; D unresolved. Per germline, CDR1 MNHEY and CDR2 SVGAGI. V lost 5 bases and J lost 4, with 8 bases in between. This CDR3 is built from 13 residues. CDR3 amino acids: CASSQPRTGELFF. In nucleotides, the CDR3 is TGTGCCAGCAGTCAGCCACGCACCGGGGAGCTGTTTTTT.

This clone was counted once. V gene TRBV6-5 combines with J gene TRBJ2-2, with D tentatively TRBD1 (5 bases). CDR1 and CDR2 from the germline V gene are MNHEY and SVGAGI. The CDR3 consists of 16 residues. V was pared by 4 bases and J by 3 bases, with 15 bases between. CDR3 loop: CASSSREPPDTGELFF. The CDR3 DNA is TGTGCCAGCAGTTCCAGGGAACCGCCAGACACCGGGGAGCTGTTTTTT.

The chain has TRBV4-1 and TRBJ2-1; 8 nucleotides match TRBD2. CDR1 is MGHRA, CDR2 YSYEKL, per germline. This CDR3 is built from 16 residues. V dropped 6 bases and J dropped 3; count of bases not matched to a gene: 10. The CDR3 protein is CASRKGSGSIYNEQFF. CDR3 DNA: TGCGCCAGCAGGAAGGGAAGCGGGAGTATCTACAATGAGCAGTTCTTC.

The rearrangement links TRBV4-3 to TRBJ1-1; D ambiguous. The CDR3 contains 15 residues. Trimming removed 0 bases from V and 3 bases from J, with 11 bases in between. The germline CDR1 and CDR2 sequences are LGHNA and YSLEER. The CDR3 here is CASSQDGSRHTEAFF. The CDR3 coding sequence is TGCGCCAGCAGCCAAGACGGCAGTCGACACACTGAAGCTTTCTTT.